The 7 T cell receptor beta chains reported below all come from one sample, sequenced in a study of CD8+ T cells in alopecia areata (dated by TCRdb to 2017 to 2018). The sample's treatment or condition label is to be understood as: oral pan-JAK inhibitor, 5-10 mg twice daily. Libraries were made using the immunoSEQ multiplex PCR assay. RNA was extracted from all samples and reverse transcribed into cDNA, which served as template for TCR sequencing. The source is immuneACCESS, and TCRdb retained only in-frame sequences with V and J called. Part of the clones is not carried over; for the studies checked, unresolved V genes explain less than half of this, and the remainder is unexplained. The sample records 200,000 to 250,000 clones, around two fifths of which are singletons. Together, the top ten hold about 2.6% of the sample. The sequenced sample was CD4+ T cells sorted from blood, obtained between weeks 36 and 40, from a patient treated with tofacitinib. The receptors were gathered from a human donor with alopecia areata.

V is TRBV7-2 and J is TRBJ1-1; tentative D call: TRBD1 (5 bases). The V and J ends lost 7 bases and 8 bases respectively, with 20 bases between them. Germline V gene data show CDR1 as SGHTA and CDR2 as FQGNSA. The CDR3 contains 14 residues. The DNA of the CDR3 is TGTGCCAGCACATGGACACAGTCCGAGCGGGAAGCTTTCTTT. Its translation: CASTWTQSEREAFF.

The V gene is TRBV7-2, the J gene TRBJ2-2; no firm D call. Germline V lookup: CDR1 SGHTA, CDR2 FQGNSA. Trimming removed 5 bases at V and 6 bases at J, with 10 bases between. The CDR3 has 13 residues. The CDR3 sequence is CASSVSFPGELFF. The DNA of the CDR3 is TGTGCCAGCAGCGTTAGCTTCCCCGGGGAGCTGTTTTTT. The complete variable domain, with remaining parts taken from reference TRBV7-2 and TRBJ2-2, reads GAGVSQSPSNKVTEKGKDVELRCDPISGHTALYWYRQSLGQGLEFLIYFQGNSAPDKSGLPSDRFSAERTGGSVSTLTIQRTQQEDSAVYLCASSVSFPGELFFGEGSRLTVL.

This clone has more than one count but fewer than ten. This chain links TRBV11-2 with TRBJ2-7; D is unresolved. CDR3 length: 12 residues. Germline V gene sequence: CDR1 SGHAT, CDR2 FQNNGV. Deletions cut 3 bases from V and 5 bases from J, with 8 bases between. In nucleotides, the CDR3 is TGTGCCAGCAGCTTTGAACTCCACGAGCAGTACTTC. Translated: CASSFELHEQYF.

The chain is built from TRBV6-6 and TRBJ2-3, with D perhaps TRBD2 (5 bases). Deletions cut 6 bases from V and 0 bases from J, with 10 bases between. This CDR3 is 14 amino acids long. The germline CDR1 and CDR2 sequences are MNHNY and SVGAGI (reference sequence). The CDR3 reads CASSGIKSTDTQYF. The CDR3 bases are TGTGCCAGCAGCGGGATAAAAAGCACAGATACGCAGTATTTT.

CDR3 loop: CASSRTGSSYNEQFF. The CDR3 DNA reads TGTGCCAGCAGCCGGACCGGAAGCTCCTACAATGAGCAGTTCTTC. The rearrangement links TRBV7-3 to TRBJ2-1; D is uncertain. V gave up 5 bases and J gave up 0 bases, with 11 bases separating them. This CDR3 spans 15 amino acids. In germline, CDR1 is SGHTA, CDR2 FQGTGA.

The chain uses TRBV7-2 and TRBJ1-5; D not resolved. The CDR3 loop spans 13 amino acids. The V end was cut by 2 bases, the J end by 0 bases, with 2 bases between. Germline-derived CDR1 and CDR2 are SGHTA and FQGNSA. The CDR3 here is CASSLSSNQPQHF. In DNA, the CDR3 is TGTGCCAGCAGCTTAAGTAGCAATCAGCCCCAGCATTTT.

This clone came up many times. The rearrangement joins TRBV19 to TRBJ2-2, with 7 bases that match TRBD2. Per germline, CDR1 LNHDA and CDR2 SQIVND (reference sequence). With 6 bases clipped from V and 0 bases from J, the junction kept 1 base outside the gene matches. The CDR3 extends over 14 amino acids. The CDR3 loop reads CASRLAANTGELFF. The CDR3 DNA reads TGTGCCAGTAGGCTAGCGGCGAACACCGGGGAGCTGTTTTTT.